These 13 T cell receptor beta chains originate from one sample sequenced in a study of T cell repertoires in cytomegalovirus infection. TCRdb re-derived calls from the reads in MiXCR, one entry per CDR3 protein. The table includes 600,000 to 800,000 distinct CDR3 sequences, 20% to 30% detected once. Sequenced: CD8+ T cells from PBMCs. Source of these receptors: a human donor in good health (CMV status not recorded). Some clones in this sample may be carry-over from other donors' samples.

The J gene is TRBJ2-7, the V gene TRBV28, with D uncertain. The CDR3 totals 13 residues. Trimming took 8 bases from V and 2 from J, leaving 13 bases between them. Looked up from germline, CDR1 is MDHEN and CDR2 is SYDVKM. Here the CDR3 reads CASCTRSAYEQYV. The CDR3 nucleotides are TGTGCCAGCTGTACACGAAGCGCCTACGAGCAGTACGTC.

In its sample, this clonotype was seen a few times. V gene TRBV20-1 combines with J gene TRBJ2-3; TRBD1 matches 7 bases. The V and J ends lost 1 base and 4 bases, in that order; junction bases with no gene match: 11. CDR3 size: 16 residues. CDR1 DFQATT and CDR2 SNEGSKA come from the germline V gene (reference sequence). The CDR3 bases are TGCAGTGCTAGAGTAAGGGAGACAGGGTGGGCAGATACGCAGTATTTT. Protein product: CSARVRETGWADTQYF.

Only a few counts were recorded for this clonotype. This chain uses TRBV6-5 with TRBJ2-1; a weak D match, TRBD2 (6 bases). The V and J ends lost 2 bases and 5 bases respectively, with 13 bases between them. Germline values: CDR1 MNHEY, CDR2 SVGAGI. The CDR3 sequence is 15 residues long. CDR3: CASSYGAGPHNEQFF. CDR3 DNA: TGTGCCAGCAGTTACGGGGCGGGGCCCCACAATGAGCAGTTCTTC.

V gene TRBV20-1 combines with J gene TRBJ2-7; a possible D gene is TRBD2 (6 bases). The CDR3 is 16 residues long. V lost 2 bases and J lost 1, with 18 bases in between. The germline CDR1 and CDR2 sequences are DFQATT and SNEGSKA (reference sequence). Here the CDR3 DNA reads TGCAGTGCTAGATCAGCGGGCTCCCTGTTTTCCTACGAGCAGTACTTC. As protein: CSARSAGSLFSYEQYF.

Comments on this clonotype: A much larger clone lies one base from this, so it may be a read error. This chain connects TRBV5-1 to TRBJ1-5, with 7 positions matching TRBD1. The J call may be incorrect, as the DNA end agrees better with TRBJ2-3. The CDR3 loop spans 17 amino acids. Per the germline V gene, CDR1 is SGHRS and CDR2 is YFSETQ. CDR3 coding DNA: TGCGCCAGCAGCTCGGATCCAGGGGGTAGTAGCAATCAGCCCCAGTATTTT. It translates to CASSSDPGGSSNQPQYF.

This clonotype turned up a few times. The genes are TRBV19 and TRBJ1-5, with TRBD1 identical over 7 bases. In germline, CDR1 is LNHDA, CDR2 SQIVND (reference sequence). Unmatched junction bases numbered 9, after V lost 7 bases and J lost 0 bases. This CDR3 contains 16 residues. The CDR3 nucleotides read TGTGCCAGTATCCTCAGGGGGGACTATAGCAATCAGCCCCAGCATTTT. This translates into CASILRGDYSNQPQHF.

CDR3 bases: TGTGCCAGCAGTTATACAGGGAGTTCCGAAACAGATACGCAGTATTTT. This gives the protein CASSYTGSSETDTQYF. The chain joins TRBV6-6 to TRBJ2-3, with D possibly matching TRBD1 (6 bases). The germline V gene encodes CDR1 MNHNY and CDR2 SVGAGI (reference sequence). Trimming cost V 3 bases and J 3 bases, with 16 bases left between them. The CDR3 contains 16 residues.

The chain joins TRBV4-1 to TRBJ2-2; D ambiguous. V was cut by 3 bases and J by 4 bases, with 9 bases left in between. The CDR3 sequence is 14 residues long. Germline lookup yields CDR1 MGHRA and CDR2 YSYEKL. The CDR3 DNA is TGCGCCAGCAGCCATAGTGAATTCACCGGGGAGCTGTTTTTT. Its translation: CASSHSEFTGELFF.

The rearrangement joins TRBV20-1 to TRBJ2-1, with 8 bases matching TRBD2. The CDR3 sequence is 14 residues long. V was pared by 0 bases and J by 3 bases, with 1 base of the junction left unmatched. Germline assignment: CDR1 DFQATT and CDR2 SNEGSKA (reference sequence). The chain's CDR3 is CSAREGLDYNEQFF. CDR3 coding DNA: TGCAGTGCTAGAGAGGGACTAGACTACAATGAGCAGTTCTTC.

This clonotype was seen at least ten times. V is TRBV20-1 and J is TRBJ2-7; perhaps TRBD2 as D (5 bases). Between the trimmed V and J ends, which lost 0 bases and 0 bases, there was a span of 12 bases. CDR3 length: 15 amino acids. Per germline, CDR1 DFQATT and CDR2 SNEGSKA (reference sequence). The CDR3, as DNA: TGCAGTGCTAGAGATCTTGAGGGCATCTCCTACGAGCAGTACTTC. Amino acid sequence: CSARDLEGISYEQYF.

At least ten counts were recorded for this clonotype. The V call is TRBV14, the J call TRBJ1-1; TRBD1 agrees at 7 bases. Per germline, CDR1 SGHDN and CDR2 FVKESK. The CDR3 is made up of 11 amino acids. Trimming cost V 3 bases and J 8 bases; bases outside gene matches: 0. CDR3 sequence: CASSQTGEAFF. The CDR3 nucleotides read TGTGCCAGCAGCCAGACAGGGGAAGCTTTCTTT.

A few counts support this clonotype. The chain combines TRBV20-1 with TRBJ2-3; TRBD1 might be the D (5 bases). This CDR3 comprises 14 residues. V was pared by 6 bases and J by 5 bases, with 18 bases between. Germline CDR1 is DFQATT and CDR2 is SNEGSKA (reference sequence). DNA of the CDR3: TGCAGTGCCCAACAGGTCCCGTTGGGAGATACGCAGTATTTT. Translated: CSAQQVPLGDTQYF.

This clonotype has a handful of counts. The rearrangement joins TRBV20-1 to TRBJ1-2; 7 bases fit TRBD1. CDR1 and CDR2 from the germline V gene are DFQATT and SNEGSKA (reference sequence). V shed 0 bases and J 1 base; nucleotides not matched to a gene: 5. This CDR3 comprises 15 residues. As DNA, the CDR3 is TGCAGTGCTAGAGACAGGGGGAATAATAACTATGGCTACACCTTC. It yields the protein CSARDRGNNNYGYTF.